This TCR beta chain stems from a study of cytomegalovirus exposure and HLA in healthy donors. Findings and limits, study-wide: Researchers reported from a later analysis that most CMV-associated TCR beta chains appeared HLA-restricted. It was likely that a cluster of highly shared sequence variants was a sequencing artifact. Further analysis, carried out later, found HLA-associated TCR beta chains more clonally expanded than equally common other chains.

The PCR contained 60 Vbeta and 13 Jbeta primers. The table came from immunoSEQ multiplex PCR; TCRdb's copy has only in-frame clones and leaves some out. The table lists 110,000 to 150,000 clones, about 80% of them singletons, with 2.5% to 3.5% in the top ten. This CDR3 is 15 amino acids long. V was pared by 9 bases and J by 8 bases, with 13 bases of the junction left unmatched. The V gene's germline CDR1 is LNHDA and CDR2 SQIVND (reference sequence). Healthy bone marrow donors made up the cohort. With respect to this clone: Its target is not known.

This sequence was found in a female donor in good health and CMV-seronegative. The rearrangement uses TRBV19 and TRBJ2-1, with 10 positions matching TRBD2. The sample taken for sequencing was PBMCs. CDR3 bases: TGTGCCAGCAGTCCCCTAGCGGGGGCATCTGATGAGCAGTTCTTC. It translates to CASSPLAGASDEQFF.